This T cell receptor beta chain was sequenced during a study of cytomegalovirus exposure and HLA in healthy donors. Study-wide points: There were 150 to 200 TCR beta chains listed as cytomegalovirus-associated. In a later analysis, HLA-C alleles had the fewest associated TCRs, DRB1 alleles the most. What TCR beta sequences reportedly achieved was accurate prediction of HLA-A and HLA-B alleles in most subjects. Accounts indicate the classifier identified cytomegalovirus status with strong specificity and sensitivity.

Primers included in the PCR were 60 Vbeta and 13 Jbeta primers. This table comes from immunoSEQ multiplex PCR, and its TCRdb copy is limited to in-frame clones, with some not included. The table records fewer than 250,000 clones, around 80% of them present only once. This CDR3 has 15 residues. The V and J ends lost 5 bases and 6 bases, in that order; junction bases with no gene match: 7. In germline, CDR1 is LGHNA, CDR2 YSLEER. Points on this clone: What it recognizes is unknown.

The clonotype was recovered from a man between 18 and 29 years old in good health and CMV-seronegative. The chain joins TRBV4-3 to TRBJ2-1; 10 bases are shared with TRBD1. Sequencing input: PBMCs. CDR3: CASSVRDRGFNEQFF. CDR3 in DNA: TGCGCCAGCAGCGTCCGGGACAGGGGTTTCAATGAGCAGTTCTTC.